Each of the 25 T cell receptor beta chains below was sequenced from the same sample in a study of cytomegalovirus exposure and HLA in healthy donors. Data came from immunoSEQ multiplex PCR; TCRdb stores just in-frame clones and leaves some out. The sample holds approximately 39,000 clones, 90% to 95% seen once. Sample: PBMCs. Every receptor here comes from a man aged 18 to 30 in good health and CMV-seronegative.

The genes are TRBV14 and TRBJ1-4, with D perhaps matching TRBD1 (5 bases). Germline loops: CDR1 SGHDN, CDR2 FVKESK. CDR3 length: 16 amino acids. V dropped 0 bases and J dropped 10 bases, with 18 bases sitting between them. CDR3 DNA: TGTGCCAGCAGCCAAGATTTTGCAGGTTTGGGGGGAAAACTGTTTTTT. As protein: CASSQDFAGLGGKLFF.

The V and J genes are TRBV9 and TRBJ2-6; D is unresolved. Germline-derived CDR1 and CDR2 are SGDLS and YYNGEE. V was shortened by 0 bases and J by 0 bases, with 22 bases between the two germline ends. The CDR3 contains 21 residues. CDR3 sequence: CASSVGPLGNLGSSGANVLTF. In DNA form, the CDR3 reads TGTGCCAGCAGCGTAGGCCCCCTAGGAAACCTTGGCAGCTCTGGGGCCAACGTCCTGACTTTC.

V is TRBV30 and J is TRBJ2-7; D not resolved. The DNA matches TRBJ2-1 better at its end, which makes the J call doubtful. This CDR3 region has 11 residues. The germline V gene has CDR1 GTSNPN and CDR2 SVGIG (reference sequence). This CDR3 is CAWSVLNEQFF. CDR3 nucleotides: TGTGCCTGGAGTGTACTAAATGAGCAGTTCTTC.

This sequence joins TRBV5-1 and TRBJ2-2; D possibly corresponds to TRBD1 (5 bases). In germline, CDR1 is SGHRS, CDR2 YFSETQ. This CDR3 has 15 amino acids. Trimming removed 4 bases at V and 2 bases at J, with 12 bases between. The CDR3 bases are TGCGCCAGCAGCGAAACCACAGGAAACACCGGGGAGCTGTTTTTT. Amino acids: CASSETTGNTGELFF.

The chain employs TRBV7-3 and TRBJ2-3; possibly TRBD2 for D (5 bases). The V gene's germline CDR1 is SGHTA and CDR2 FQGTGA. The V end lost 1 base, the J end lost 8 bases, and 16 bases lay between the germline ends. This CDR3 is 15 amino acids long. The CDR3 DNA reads TGTGCCAGCAGCTTAAAGGGTGGACGGGCGGGTACGCAGTATTTT. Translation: CASSLKGGRAGTQYF.

The CDR3 reads CASSLTGSPSEAFF. The CDR3 nucleotides are TGTGCCAGCAGCTTGACAGGGTCCCCTTCTGAAGCTTTCTTT. The V and J genes are TRBV11-1 and TRBJ1-1, with 7 bases matching TRBD1. The CDR3 length is 14 residues. CDR1 is SGHAT, CDR2 FQDESV, per germline (reference sequence). The V segment lost 3 bases and the J segment 6 bases; nucleotides outside the gene matches: 7.

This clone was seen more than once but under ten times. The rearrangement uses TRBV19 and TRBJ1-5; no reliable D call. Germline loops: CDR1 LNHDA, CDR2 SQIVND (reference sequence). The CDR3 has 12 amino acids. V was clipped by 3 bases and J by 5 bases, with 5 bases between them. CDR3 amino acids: CASSIEDQPQHF. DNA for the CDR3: TGTGCCAGTAGTATTGAGGATCAGCCCCAGCATTTT.

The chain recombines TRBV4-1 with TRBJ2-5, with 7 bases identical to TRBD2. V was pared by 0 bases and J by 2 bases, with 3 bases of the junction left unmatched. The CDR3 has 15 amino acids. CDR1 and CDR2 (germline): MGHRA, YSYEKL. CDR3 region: CASSQEGGGQETQYF. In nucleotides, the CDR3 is TGCGCCAGCAGCCAAGAGGGGGGGGGTCAAGAGACCCAGTACTTC.

CDR3 residues: CASSESVVPRVSYNEQFF. The CDR3 nucleotides are TGTGCCAGCAGTGAGTCGGTAGTCCCCCGGGTCTCCTACAATGAGCAGTTCTTC. The rearrangement uses TRBV25-1 and TRBJ2-1; the D is unclear. Trimming removed 3 bases at V and 0 bases at J, with 18 bases between. The CDR3 is 18 amino acids. Germline V gene data show CDR1 as MGHDK and CDR2 as SYGVNS.

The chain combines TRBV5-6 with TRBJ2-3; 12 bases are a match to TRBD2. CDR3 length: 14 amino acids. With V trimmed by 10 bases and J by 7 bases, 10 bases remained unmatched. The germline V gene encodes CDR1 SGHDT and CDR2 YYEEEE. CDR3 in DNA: TGTGCCGGCGGGCTAGCGGGAGGGCCGAATACGCAGTATTTT. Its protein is CAGGLAGGPNTQYF.

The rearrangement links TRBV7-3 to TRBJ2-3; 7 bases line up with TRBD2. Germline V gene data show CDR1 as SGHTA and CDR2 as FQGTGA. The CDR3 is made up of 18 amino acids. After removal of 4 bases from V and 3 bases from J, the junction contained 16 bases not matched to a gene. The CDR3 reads CASSSGASGPMGTDTQYF. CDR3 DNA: TGTGCCAGCAGCTCCGGGGCTAGCGGTCCTATGGGGACAGATACGCAGTATTTT.

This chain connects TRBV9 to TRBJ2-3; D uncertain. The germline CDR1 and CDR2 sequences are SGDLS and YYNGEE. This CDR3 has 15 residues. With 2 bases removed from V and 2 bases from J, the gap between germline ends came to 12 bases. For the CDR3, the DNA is TGTGCCAGCAGCGTCACCCTAATCTCCACAGATACGCAGTATTTT. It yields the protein CASSVTLISTDTQYF.

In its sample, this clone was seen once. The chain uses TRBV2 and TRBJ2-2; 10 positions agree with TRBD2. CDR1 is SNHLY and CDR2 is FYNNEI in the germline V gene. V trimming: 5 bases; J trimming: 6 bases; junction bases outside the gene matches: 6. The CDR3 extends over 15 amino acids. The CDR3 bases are TGTGCCAGCAGTCTTAAGCGGGAGGGCGCCGGGGAGCTGTTTTTT. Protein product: CASSLKREGAGELFF.

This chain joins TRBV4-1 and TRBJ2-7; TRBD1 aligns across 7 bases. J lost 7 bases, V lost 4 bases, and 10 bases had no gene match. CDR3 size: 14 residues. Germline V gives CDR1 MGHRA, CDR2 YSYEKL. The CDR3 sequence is CASSLKVTGQEQYF. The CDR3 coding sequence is TGCGCCAGCAGCCTGAAGGTGACAGGGCAGGAGCAGTACTTC.

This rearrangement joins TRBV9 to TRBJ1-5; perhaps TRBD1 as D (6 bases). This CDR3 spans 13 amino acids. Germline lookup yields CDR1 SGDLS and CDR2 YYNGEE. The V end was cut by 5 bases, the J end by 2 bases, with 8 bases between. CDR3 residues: CASSRQGNQPQHF. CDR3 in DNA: TGTGCCAGCAGTCGACAGGGCAATCAGCCCCAGCATTTT.

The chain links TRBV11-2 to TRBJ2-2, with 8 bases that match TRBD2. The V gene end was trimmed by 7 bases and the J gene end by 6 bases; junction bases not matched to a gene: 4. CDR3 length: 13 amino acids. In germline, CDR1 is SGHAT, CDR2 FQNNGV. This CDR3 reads CASTRGGAGELFF. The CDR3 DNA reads TGTGCCAGCACCCGGGGGGGGGCCGGGGAGCTGTTTTTT.

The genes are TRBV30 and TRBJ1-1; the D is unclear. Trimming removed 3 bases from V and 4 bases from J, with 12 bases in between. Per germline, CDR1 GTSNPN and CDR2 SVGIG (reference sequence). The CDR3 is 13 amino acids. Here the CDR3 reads CAWRRDLGTEAFF. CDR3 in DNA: TGTGCCTGGAGGAGGGATCTCGGCACTGAAGCTTTCTTT.

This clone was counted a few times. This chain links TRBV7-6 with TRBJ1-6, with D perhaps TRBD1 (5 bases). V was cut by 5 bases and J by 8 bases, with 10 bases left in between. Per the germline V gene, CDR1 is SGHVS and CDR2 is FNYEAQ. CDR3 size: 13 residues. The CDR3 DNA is TGTGCCAGCAGCCCCAGCAGGGATTCACCCCTCCACTTT. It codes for CASSPSRDSPLHF.

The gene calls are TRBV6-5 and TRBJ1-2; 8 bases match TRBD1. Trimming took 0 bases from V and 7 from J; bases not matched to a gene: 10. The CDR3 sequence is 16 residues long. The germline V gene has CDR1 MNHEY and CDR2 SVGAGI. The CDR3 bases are TGTGCCAGCAGTTACTCCTTAACCGGGACAGGTTCTGGCTACACCTTC. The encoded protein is CASSYSLTGTGSGYTF.

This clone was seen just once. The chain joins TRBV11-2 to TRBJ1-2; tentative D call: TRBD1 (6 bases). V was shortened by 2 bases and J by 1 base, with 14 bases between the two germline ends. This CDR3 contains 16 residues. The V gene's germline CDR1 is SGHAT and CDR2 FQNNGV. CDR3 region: CASSLYGTTINYGYTF. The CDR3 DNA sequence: TGTGCCAGCAGCTTATACGGGACAACCATTAACTATGGCTACACCTTC.

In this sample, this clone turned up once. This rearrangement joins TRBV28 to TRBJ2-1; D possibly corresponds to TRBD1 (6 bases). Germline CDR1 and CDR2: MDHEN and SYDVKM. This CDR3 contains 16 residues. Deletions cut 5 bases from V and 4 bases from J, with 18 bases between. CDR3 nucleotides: TGTGCCAGCAGTACCTTAACAGGGAGCGGATACAATGAGCAGTTCTTC. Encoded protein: CASSTLTGSGYNEQFF.

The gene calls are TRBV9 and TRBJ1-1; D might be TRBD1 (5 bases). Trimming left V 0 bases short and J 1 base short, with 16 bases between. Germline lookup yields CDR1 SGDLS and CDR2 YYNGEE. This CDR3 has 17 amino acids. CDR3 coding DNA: TGTGCCAGCAGCGTAGGAAGGGGCTCCAGGGCGAACACTGAAGCTTTCTTT. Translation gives CASSVGRGSRANTEAFF.

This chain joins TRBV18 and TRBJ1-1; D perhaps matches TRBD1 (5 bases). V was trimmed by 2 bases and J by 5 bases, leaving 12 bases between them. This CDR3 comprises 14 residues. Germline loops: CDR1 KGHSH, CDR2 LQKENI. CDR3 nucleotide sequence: TGTGCCAGCTCACCAGGTCAGGGAAATACTGAAGCTTTCTTT. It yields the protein CASSPGQGNTEAFF.

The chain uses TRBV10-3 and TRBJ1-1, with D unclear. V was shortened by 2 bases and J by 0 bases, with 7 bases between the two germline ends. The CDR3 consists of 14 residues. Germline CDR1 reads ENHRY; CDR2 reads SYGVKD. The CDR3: CAISERRMNTEAFF. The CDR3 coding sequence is TGTGCCATCAGTGAGAGGAGAATGAACACTGAAGCTTTCTTT.

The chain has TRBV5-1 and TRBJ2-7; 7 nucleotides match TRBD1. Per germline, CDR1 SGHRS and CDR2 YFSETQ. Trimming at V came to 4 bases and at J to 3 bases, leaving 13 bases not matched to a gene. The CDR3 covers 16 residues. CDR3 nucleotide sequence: TGCGCCAGCAGCCCTCAGGGGTTCGACAGGGACTACGAGCAGTACTTC. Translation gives CASSPQGFDRDYEQYF.